This note documents a single TCR beta chain sequence. Its target is unknown. The CDR3 is 12 amino acids. Germline CDR1 and CDR2: SGHRS and YFSETQ. J lost 14 bases, V lost 3 bases, and 9 bases had no gene match. The sample is drawn from a study of cytomegalovirus exposure and HLA in healthy donors. Whole-study findings and limits: Listed as cytomegalovirus-associated were around 160 TCR beta chains. Within the approximately 110 validation repertoires, first-cohort TCR clusters tended to co-occur, according to a later analysis. There were some public TCRs occurring in many donors, but most TCR sequences were rare.

Produced via immunoSEQ multiplex PCR; TCRdb's table is partial and in-frame only. The sample has some 200,000 clones; roughly 80% are singletons. This chain connects TRBV5-1 to TRBJ2-3, with TRBD1 matching over 7 bases. Sequences were obtained from PBMCs. This TCR was sampled from a woman younger than 30 in good health and CMV-seropositive. The CDR3 bases are TGCGCCAGCAGCTCGACAGGGTTGGAAGGGTATTTT. Translation gives CASSSTGLEGYF.